This T cell receptor (beta chain) was sequenced during a study of blood T cell repertoires in COVID-19 (dated by TCRdb to the early 2020s). Study-level background: Collaborator samples came from the United States, Italy and Spain and covered acute and convalescent phases of COVID-19. The material from the prospective study consisted of cDNA or gDNA derived from T cells, B-cell-depleted T cells, or PBMCs. The dataset comprised deeply sampled blood TCRbeta repertoires from subjects exposed to, actively infected with, or recovered from COVID-19. The repertoires were released in a freely available public database intended as a resource for research on the immune response to SARS-CoV-2. Samples were obtained from the ongoing ImmuneRACE study (first 160 participants) and from about 1,300 subjects provided by 6 global collaborators. The sample metadata nearly always contained a de-identified subject ID, COVID-19 status, age in years and sex. Where HLA class I and class II types were available, the types were taken from metadata supplied by the sample provider, not from assay-based typing. General findings and caveats noted by the study authors: The quantity of clinical and demographic metadata differed by source and by participant and was supplied without curation.

TCRbeta CDR3 regions were amplified from genomic DNA using the immunoSEQ Assay, a bias-controlled multiplex PCR. The authors processed their data as follows. The number of nucleated cells in each sample was estimated by amplification of reference gene primers within the assay. To quantify the absolute abundance of each unique TCRbeta CDR3 rearrangement, sequence reads were collapsed and filtered. Productive Simpson clonality was computed per sample as the square root of Simpson's diversity index over productive rearrangements. In its TCRdb copy, this immuneACCESS table keeps in-frame sequences only and misses some clones. Where compared with another copy, unresolved V genes explain less than half of these, and the others have no known cause. V, J and clone size reflect that table, while D and trimming were determined from the DNA. For this sample there are approximately 280,000 clones; roughly 91% appear just once. Of the sample, under 2.5% falls within the top ten clones.

Comment on this clone: What this receptor recognizes is not known. No base quality values were provided; no much bigger clone lies one nucleotide off.

CDR1 and CDR2 were assigned from the germline V gene (reference sequence) as LNHDA and SQIVND. Between the V and J ends, shortened by 3 bases and 11 bases respectively, the junction contains 17 bases. There are 14 amino acids in the CDR3, from cysteine to phenylalanine inclusive. Only CDR3 DNA is held: 42 bases, read in frame from base 1. Participants in the prospective study were aged roughly 18 to 100 years, lived in under 30 United States geographic areas, and enrolled through a virtual design. In the prospective study, participants were assigned to cohorts based on the clinical history participants reported in a screening survey and a study questionnaire. ImmuneRACE Cohort 3 recovered participants were defined by two consecutive negative NP/OP PCR tests, healthcare professional clearance, or symptom resolution. Mobile phlebotomists in the prospective study collected whole blood, serum and a nasopharyngeal or oropharyngeal swab from every participant. Additional blood draws and questionnaires over an approximately 2-month period could optionally be provided by prospective study participants. Before DNA extraction, blood samples from the prospective study were shipped at room temperature or frozen.

This clonotype was obtained from a woman in her sixties or seventies who had recovered from COVID-19. The sample consisted of PBMCs or T cells enriched from blood (not recorded which). The chain links TRBV19 with TRBJ1-5; TRBD1 is a possible D gene, resting on 5 matching bases. The CDR3: CASSMQGREEAQHF. The sequence in DNA is TGTGCCAGTAGTATGCAGGGACGGGAGGAGGCCCAGCATTTT.